This T cell receptor beta chain stems from a study of blood T cell repertoires in COVID-19. Here immunoSEQ multiplex PCR was the method, and the copy in TCRdb shows in-frame clones only, minus some. Of about half a million clones listed, 89% are singletons. V was clipped by 3 bases and J by 2 bases; unmatched bases: 2. CDR1 MGHDK and CDR2 SYGVNS come from the germline V gene. This CDR3 region has 14 residues. The clonotype comes from a man aged 18 to 29 with COVID-19, enrolled during active disease. The chain recombines TRBV25-1 with TRBJ2-7; TRBD1 matches at 9 bases. What was sequenced was peripheral blood. The CDR3 sequence: CASSEGQGPYEQYF. The CDR3 nucleotides are TGTGCCAGCAGTGAGGGACAGGGCCCCTACGAGCAGTACTTC.